One and the same sample provided the 5 T cell receptor beta chains below, sequenced in a study of spatial heterogeneity in lung cancer. As to time point: sample taken at primary tumor resection. From the 5' RACE reads, TCRdb called clonotypes with MiXCR, one entry per CDR3 protein. The sample records about 35,000 distinct CDR3 sequences, 3% to 3.5% being singletons. Here the sequenced sample was normal lung tissue next to the tumor, taken at surgery. The receptors stem from a male donor with early-stage non-small cell lung cancer.

This clonotype has a count of ten or more. The chain is built from TRBV6-1 and TRBJ1-6; tentative D call: TRBD1 (6 bases). This CDR3 is built from 14 residues. The germline V and J ends were trimmed by 6 bases and 5 bases, with 11 bases remaining between them. Germline lookup yields CDR1 MNHNS and CDR2 SASEGT. The CDR3: CASSKGQNNSPLHF. CDR3 sequence (DNA): TGTGCCAGCAGCAAGGGACAAAATAATTCACCCCTCCACTTT.

This clonotype was found many times. As DNA, the CDR3 is TGTGCCAGCAGCCAAGGTGTACACTCCTACGAGCAGTACTTC. It codes for CASSQGVHSYEQYF. This chain connects TRBV3-1 to TRBJ2-7; D not certain. The CDR3 runs 14 residues. Per the germline V gene, CDR1 is LGHDT and CDR2 is YNNKEL (reference sequence). Trimming pared 1 base from V and 0 bases from J, leaving 7 bases between.

Ten or more counts support this clonotype. The rearrangement joins TRBV9 to TRBJ1-1, with D uncertain. This CDR3 is 13 amino acids long. Germline V lookup: CDR1 SGDLS, CDR2 YYNGEE. The germline V and J ends were trimmed by 2 bases and 5 bases, with 10 bases remaining between them. In DNA, the CDR3 is TGTGCCAGCAGCGTTCAGGAGGAGACTGAAGCTTTCTTT. Translating gives CASSVQEETEAFF.

This clonotype was found many times. The chain is built from TRBV7-8 and TRBJ1-6, with D maybe TRBD1 (6 bases). The CDR3 covers 15 residues. Germline CDR1 is SGHVS and CDR2 is FQNEAQ. Trimming left V 2 bases short and J 6 bases short, with 11 bases between. The CDR3 region is CASSLMSRGNSPLHF. CDR3 in DNA: TGTGCCAGCAGCTTAATGAGCAGGGGTAATTCACCCCTCCACTTT.

This clonotype was seen repeatedly, ten times or more. This chain joins TRBV6-5 and TRBJ1-4; 10 bases align to TRBD1. The CDR3 is 16 amino acids. With V trimmed by 6 bases and J by 7 bases, 11 bases remained unmatched. Germline CDR1 and CDR2: MNHEY and SVGAGI. The DNA of the CDR3 is TGTGCCAGCAGCAAGCTGAGACAGGGGGCTGTTGAAAAACTGTTTTTT. Amino acid sequence: CASSKLRQGAVEKLFF.